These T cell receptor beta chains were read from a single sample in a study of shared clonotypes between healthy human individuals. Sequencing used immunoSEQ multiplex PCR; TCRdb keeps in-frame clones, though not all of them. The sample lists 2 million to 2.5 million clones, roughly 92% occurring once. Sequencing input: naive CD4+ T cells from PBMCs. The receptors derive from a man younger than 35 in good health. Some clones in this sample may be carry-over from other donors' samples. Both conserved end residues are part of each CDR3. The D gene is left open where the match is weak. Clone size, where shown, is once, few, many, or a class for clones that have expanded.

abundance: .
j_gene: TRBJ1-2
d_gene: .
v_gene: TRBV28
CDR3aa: CASSFNAAALGKGYTF

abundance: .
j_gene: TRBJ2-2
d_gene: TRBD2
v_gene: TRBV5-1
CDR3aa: CASSLGTSGTGELFF

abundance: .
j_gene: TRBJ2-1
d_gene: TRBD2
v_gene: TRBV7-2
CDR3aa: CASSPGGRPPNEQFF

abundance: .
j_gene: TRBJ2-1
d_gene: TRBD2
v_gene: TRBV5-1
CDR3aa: CASSPTSGSSYNEQFF

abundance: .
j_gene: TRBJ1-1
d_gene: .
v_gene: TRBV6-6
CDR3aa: CASSRLNTEAFF

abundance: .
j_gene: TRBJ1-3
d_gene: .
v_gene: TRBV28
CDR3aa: CASILRGLGGNTIYF

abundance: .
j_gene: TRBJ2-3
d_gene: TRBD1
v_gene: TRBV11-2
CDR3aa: CASSLVTGGFTDTQYF

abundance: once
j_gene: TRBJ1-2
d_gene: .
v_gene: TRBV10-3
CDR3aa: CAISESGGANYGYTF

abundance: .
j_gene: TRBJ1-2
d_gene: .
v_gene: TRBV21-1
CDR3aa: CASSYCGPPGPFPLGYGYTF

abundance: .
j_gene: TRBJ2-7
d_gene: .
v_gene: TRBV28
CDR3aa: CASRTQGSGEQYF

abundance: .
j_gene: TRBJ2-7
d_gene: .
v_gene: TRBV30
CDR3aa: CAWSGGARSSYEQYF

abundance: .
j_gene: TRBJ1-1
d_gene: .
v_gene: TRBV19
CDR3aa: CASSQGVNTEAFF

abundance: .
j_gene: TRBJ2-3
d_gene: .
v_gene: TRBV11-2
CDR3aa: CASSLFGNTDTQYF

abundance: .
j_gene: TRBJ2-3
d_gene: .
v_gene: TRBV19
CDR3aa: CASSPLALVTDTQYF

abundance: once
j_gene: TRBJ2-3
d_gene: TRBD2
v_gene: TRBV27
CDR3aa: CASSWGLAGGWGAQYF

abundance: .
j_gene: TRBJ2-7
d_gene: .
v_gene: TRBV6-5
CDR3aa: CASSSFSGTYEQYF

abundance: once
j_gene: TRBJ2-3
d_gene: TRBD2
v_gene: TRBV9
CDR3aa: CASSGTSGGTDTQYF

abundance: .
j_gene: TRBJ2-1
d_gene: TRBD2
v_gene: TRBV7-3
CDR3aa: CASSLGTSGARGNEQFF

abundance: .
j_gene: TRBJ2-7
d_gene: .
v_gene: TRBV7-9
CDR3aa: CASRPPDRAYEQYF

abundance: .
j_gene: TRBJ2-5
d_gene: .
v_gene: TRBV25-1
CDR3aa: CASTDHRGEETQYF

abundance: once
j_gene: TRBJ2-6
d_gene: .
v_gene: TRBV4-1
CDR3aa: CASSQDRDFTDRGANVLTF

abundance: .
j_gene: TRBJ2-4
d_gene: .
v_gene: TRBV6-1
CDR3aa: CASSESPPGLLGGKNIQYF

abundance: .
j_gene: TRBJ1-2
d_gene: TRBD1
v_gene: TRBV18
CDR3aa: CASSLDRGVFEGYTF

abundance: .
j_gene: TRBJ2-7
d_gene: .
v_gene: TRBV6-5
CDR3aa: CASGRGRGEQYF

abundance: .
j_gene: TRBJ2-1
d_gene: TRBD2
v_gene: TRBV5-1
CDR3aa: CASSLETSGGDNEQFF

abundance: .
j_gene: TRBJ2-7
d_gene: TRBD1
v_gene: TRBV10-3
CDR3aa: CAISARAGDRVFHEQYF